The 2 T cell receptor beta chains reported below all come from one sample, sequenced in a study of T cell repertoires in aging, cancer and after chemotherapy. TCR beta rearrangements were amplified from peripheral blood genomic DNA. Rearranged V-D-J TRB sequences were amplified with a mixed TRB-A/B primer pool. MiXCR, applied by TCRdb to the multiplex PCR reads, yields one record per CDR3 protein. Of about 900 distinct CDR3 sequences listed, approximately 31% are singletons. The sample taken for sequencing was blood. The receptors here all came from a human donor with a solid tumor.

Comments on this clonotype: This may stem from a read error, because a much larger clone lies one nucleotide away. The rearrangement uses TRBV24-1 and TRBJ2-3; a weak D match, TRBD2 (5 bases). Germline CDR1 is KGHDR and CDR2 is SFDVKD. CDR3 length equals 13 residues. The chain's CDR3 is CATSDRTPNTKYF. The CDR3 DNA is TGTGCCACCAGTGACCGGACTCCTAATACGAAGTATTTT.

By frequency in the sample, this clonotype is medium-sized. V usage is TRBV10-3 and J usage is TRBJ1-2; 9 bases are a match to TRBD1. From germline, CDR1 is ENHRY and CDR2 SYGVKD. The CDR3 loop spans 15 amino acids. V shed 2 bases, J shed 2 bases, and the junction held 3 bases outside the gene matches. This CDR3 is CAISEGQGRNYGYTF. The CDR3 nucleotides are TGTGCCATCAGTGAGGGACAGGGGAGGAACTATGGCTACACCTTC.